The clone carrying this TCR beta chain occurred many times. The antigen remains undetermined. Assembly of TCR beta libraries relied on iRepertoire HTBI primers together with Arm-PCR of CDR3 regions. TCRdb called the multiplex PCR reads again in MiXCR, with one record for every CDR3 protein. Among about 310,000 distinct CDR3 sequences listed, 20% to 25% were seen once. The data were taken from a study of regulatory T cells in long-lasting Graves disease. Across the whole study: To qualify as persistent, Graves' disease required over 5 years of antithyroid drugs with positive TSH receptor antibodies.

CDR1 is GTSNPN and CDR2 is SVGIG in the germline V gene (reference sequence). The CDR3 extends over 13 amino acids. Trimming took 3 bases from V and 4 from J; bases not matched to a gene: 3. General observations from the study: Sharing of public clonotypes was greater in persistent patients (over 2,500) than in new patients (about 970).

The time point is: persistent/refractory GD, antithyroid drugs over 5 years with positive TRAb. The TCR library was prepared using RNA isolated from PBMCs. An endocrinology department in Xi'an, China, supplied the patients. The V and J genes are TRBV30 and TRBJ1-5; 7 bases agree with TRBD1. The clonotype was recovered from a female donor with Graves disease. The material sequenced was peripheral blood mononuclear cells (PBMCs), taken when the disease was refractory, from a patient treated with antithyroid drugs. The CDR3 here is CAWRATGNQPQHF. The CDR3 DNA follows: TGTGCCTGGAGGGCGACAGGGAATCAGCCCCAGCATTTT.